A single T cell receptor (beta chain) is shown here with its context. In the original analysis: Estimated nucleated cell counts came from reference gene primer amplification. Profiling relied on immunoSEQ multiplex PCR, and the TCRdb table lists in-frame clones only, not all of them. That table furnishes V, J and clone size, whereas the DNA furnished D and trimming. The table records about 68,000 clones, around 85% of them present only once. The sample belongs to a study of blood T cell repertoires in COVID-19. CDR3 size: 17 residues. Germline CDR1 is PRHDT and CDR2 is FYEKMQ (reference sequence). Trimming cost V 1 base and J 2 bases, with 17 bases left between them.

The rearrangement links TRBV13 to TRBJ1-2; the D is unclear. Material: peripheral blood. The TCR comes from a man aged 50-59 years with acute or convalescent COVID-19. The CDR3 sequence: CASSLDGVARVNYGYTF. The CDR3 nucleotides read TGTGCCAGCAGCTTAGATGGCGTGGCTCGGGTCAACTATGGCTACACCTTC. Full variable domain (remainder filled in from reference TRBV13 and TRBJ1-2): AAGVIQSPRHLIKEKRETATLKCYPIPRHDTVYWYQQGPGQDPQFLISFYEKMQSDKGSIPDRFSAQQFSDYHSELNMSSLELGDSALYFCASSLDGVARVNYGYTFGSGTRLTVV.